The rows below give T cell receptor beta chains drawn from one sample of a study of T cell repertoires in aging, cancer and after chemotherapy. TCRdb itself ran the multiplex PCR reads through MiXCR, one entry per CDR3 protein. The sample lists around 16,000 distinct CDR3 sequences, 45% to 50% occurring once. Sequencing input: blood. Receptors were obtained from a human donor in good health. The CDR3 runs from the conserved cysteine through the conserved F or W. D genes are given only for firm matches. The listing skips clone size in some rows; elsewhere it reads once, few, many or a size class.

>TRBV6-5|TRBJ2-5|NA|NA
CASAVRPETQYF
TGTGCCAGCGCCGTCCGTCCAGAGACCCAGTACTTC
>TRBV29-1|TRBJ2-3|TRBD2|medium-sized
CSVEGSSGRVDTQYF
TGCAGCGTTGAAGGGTCTAGCGGGAGGGTAGATACGCAGTATTTT
>TRBV18|TRBJ1-4|NA|NA
CASSPTGSEGEKLFF
TGTGCCAGCTCACCAACCGGGTCAGAAGGTGAAAAACTGTTTTTT
>TRBV12-3/TRBV12-4|TRBJ2-7|NA|NA
CASSLLRGSSYEQYF
TGTGCCAGCAGTTTACTACGGGGGAGCTCCTACGAGCAGTACTTC
>TRBV29-1|TRBJ1-1|NA|few
CSVGPGNTEAFF
TGCAGCGTTGGACCCGGGAACACTGAAGCTTTCTTT
>TRBV6-1|TRBJ2-5|TRBD1|NA
CASSEGDRAFGGETQYF
TGTGCCAGCAGTGAGGGGGACAGGGCGTTTGGGGGAGAGACCCAGTACTTC
>TRBV19|TRBJ1-1|NA|NA
CASSQRVMNTEAFF
TGTGCCAGTAGTCAGAGGGTAATGAACACTGAAGCTTTCTTT
>TRBV19|TRBJ2-3|NA|few
CASSIGRADDTQYF
TGTGCCAGTAGTATCGGCAGGGCGGACGATACGCAGTATTTT
>TRBV30|TRBJ2-1|NA|NA
CAWSAVANEQFF
TGTGCCTGGAGCGCGGTCGCCAATGAGCAGTTCTTC
>TRBV19|TRBJ2-7|NA|few
CASSIQTGFSYEQYF
TGTGCCAGTAGTATACAGACAGGTTTTTCCTACGAGCAGTACTTC
>TRBV18|TRBJ2-5|TRBD1|NA
CASSPLTGAGETQYF
TGTGCCAGCTCACCCCTGACAGGGGCGGGAGAGACCCAGTACTTC
>TRBV6-5|TRBJ1-6|NA|NA
CASSYISGSPLHF
TGTGCCAGCAGTTACATCTCGGGGTCACCCCTCCACTTT
>TRBV6-5|TRBJ1-1|TRBD1|NA
CASIPTQPGGWNTEAFF
TGTGCCAGCATCCCCACCCAACCAGGGGGGTGGAACACTGAAGCTTTCTTT
>TRBV6-1|TRBJ1-2|TRBD1|NA
CASSERGQGQGARGYTF
TGTGCCAGCAGTGAAAGGGGGCAGGGACAGGGGGCACGGGGCTACACCTTC
>TRBV19|TRBJ2-7|NA|few
CASSVTGPRNEQYF
TGTGCCAGTAGTGTCACAGGGCCTAGGAACGAGCAGTACTTC
>TRBV6-1|TRBJ2-7|NA|NA
CASSVHRNPPNEQYF
TGTGCCAGCAGTGTCCACAGGAACCCCCCGAACGAGCAGTACTTC
>TRBV27|TRBJ2-3|TRBD1|NA
CASSPRQGFTDTQYF
TGTGCCAGCAGTCCGCGACAGGGGTTCACAGATACGCAGTATTTT
>TRBV6-1|TRBJ2-6|NA|NA
CASRQAGANVLTF
TGTGCCAGCAGGCAAGCTGGGGCCAACGTCCTGACTTTC
>TRBV19|TRBJ1-1|NA|NA
CASSYPRDTEAFF
TGTGCCAGTAGTTATCCCAGGGACACTGAAGCTTTCTTT
>TRBV6-2/TRBV6-3|TRBJ2-1|NA|few
CASTLLGPGNEQFF
TGTGCCAGCACTTTACTCGGCCCCGGTAATGAGCAGTTCTTC
>TRBV27|TRBJ1-1|NA|few
CASSFPLGEAFF
TGTGCCAGCAGTTTCCCCCTGGGTGAAGCTTTCTTT
>TRBV29-1|TRBJ1-3|NA|few
CSALPNSGNTIYF
TGCAGCGCCCTACCCAACTCTGGAAACACCATATATTTT
>TRBV12-3/TRBV12-4|TRBJ2-1|NA|NA
CASSFGQVNYNEQFF
TGTGCCAGCAGTTTTGGGCAGGTGAACTACAATGAGCAGTTCTTC
>TRBV12-3/TRBV12-4|TRBJ2-5|NA|few
CASSFPLGGTAQETQYF
TGTGCCAGCAGTTTTCCCTTGGGGGGGACAGCCCAAGAGACCCAGTACTTC
>TRBV7-6|TRBJ2-3|TRBD2|NA
CASSLGGSGSVDTQYF
TGTGCCAGCAGCTTAGGAGGTAGCGGGAGTGTAGATACGCAGTATTTT
>TRBV12-3/TRBV12-4|TRBJ1-2|TRBD1|few
CASSGRTGGQVYGYTF
TGTGCCAGCAGTGGACGGACAGGGGGCCAGGTCTATGGCTACACCTTC
>TRBV6-5|TRBJ2-7|NA|NA
CASSSPTVSYEQYF
TGTGCCAGCAGTTCCCCGACAGTATCCTACGAGCAGTACTTC
>TRBV12-3/TRBV12-4|TRBJ2-5|TRBD1|NA
CASSLGTGGSRIETQYF
TGTGCCAGCAGTTTGGGGACAGGGGGCTCGAGGATAGAGACCCAGTACTTC
>TRBV19|TRBJ2-2|NA|few
CASSIDRGFTGELFF
TGTGCCAGTAGTATAGATAGGGGTTTCACCGGGGAGCTGTTTTTT
>TRBV19|TRBJ1-2|TRBD1|few
CASSTPGQGDYGYTF
TGTGCCAGTAGTACACCCGGACAGGGGGATTATGGCTACACCTTC
>TRBV29-1|TRBJ2-7|TRBD2|medium-sized
CSVRLAGGSEQYF
TGCAGCGTTAGATTAGCGGGAGGGTCCGAGCAGTACTTC